Sequencing of this TCR beta chain was carried out in a study of blood T cell repertoires in COVID-19. Study background: The United States, Italy and Spain provided the acute and convalescent COVID-19 samples. PBMCs, B-cell-depleted T cells, or T cells provided the cDNA or gDNA that made up the material.

The CDR3 sequence is 14 residues long. V was clipped by 3 bases and J by 4 bases; unmatched bases: 3. CDR1 and CDR2 from the germline V gene are SGHAT and FQNNGV. Authors' data handling: Estimation of nucleated cell counts relied on the amplification of reference gene primers. Here immunoSEQ multiplex PCR was the method, and the copy in TCRdb shows in-frame clones only, minus some. The V and J calls and clone size are taken from that table; D and trimming were inferred from the DNA. Of roughly 130,000 clones in the sample, 90% were seen once. The rearrangement uses TRBV11-2 and TRBJ1-1; the match to TRBD1 covers 9 bases. The sequencing input was peripheral blood. The TCR was taken from a man aged 45-65 years with active COVID-19. The CDR3 DNA reads as TGTGCCAGCAGCTTGACGACAGGGGGCACTGAAGCTTTCTTT. Translated, it gives CASSLTTGGTEAFF.